Following are 18 T cell receptor beta chains from one sample sequenced in a study of T-cell memory formation after mild COVID-19. One entry per CDR3 protein, called by TCRdb with MiXCR from the 5' RACE reads. The sample yields 550,000 to 600,000 distinct CDR3 sequences, about a fifth seen once. Sequencing was carried out using PBMCs or a T cell subset sorted from them (not recorded which). Receptors originate from an adult woman who had mild COVID-19 (a few samples of this study predate the infection). Cell type and time point are not known.

V usage is TRBV24-1 and J usage is TRBJ2-7; D is possibly TRBD2 (6 bases). V lost 3 bases to trimming and J lost 5 bases, with 13 bases between them. This CDR3 is 14 amino acids long. Germline lookup yields CDR1 KGHDR and CDR2 SFDVKD. The CDR3 reads CATSDTGTGDEQYF. The CDR3 coding sequence is TGTGCCACCAGTGATACCGGGACGGGGGACGAGCAGTACTTC.

The V and J genes are TRBV12-3 or TRBV12-4 and TRBJ2-1, with 7 nucleotides matching TRBD2. This CDR3 region has 12 residues. The trim removed 10 bases at V and 10 bases at J, leaving 10 bases unmatched. Here the CDR3 DNA reads TGTGCCAACTCCGTAGCGGGCGGAGAGCAGTTCTTC. This encodes CANSVAGGEQFF.

The rearrangement uses TRBV4-3 and TRBJ2-7; no definite D call. The CDR3 is made up of 15 amino acids. Germline CDR1 and CDR2: LGHNA and YSLEER. Trimming removed 1 base at V and 0 bases at J, with 10 bases between. The CDR3 DNA reads as TGCGCCAGCAGCCAAGGGTATGCAAGCTCCTACGAGCAGTACTTC. It specifies CASSQGYASSYEQYF.

This clonotype was detected a few times. The gene calls are TRBV27 and TRBJ2-1, with 9 bases matching TRBD1. J gave up 4 bases and V 5 bases, and 15 bases lay outside the gene matches. The germline CDR1 and CDR2 sequences are MNHEY and SMNVEV (reference sequence). The CDR3 runs 18 residues. The CDR3 loop reads CASSILTGGPHGYNEQFF. In DNA, the CDR3 is TGTGCCAGCAGTATACTGACAGGGGGTCCTCATGGGTACAATGAGCAGTTCTTC.

In this sample, this clonotype turned up a few times. An end of the junction does not agree with germline; a read error may underlie this. J is TRBJ2-3 and V is TRBV24-1; 11 nucleotides align to TRBD2. The germline V gene encodes CDR1 KGHDR and CDR2 SFDVKD. The CDR3 is 17 amino acids. The CDR3 DNA follows: TGTGCCACCAGTGATTTCGGGACTAGCGGACGAGGTCGGCAGTATCATTTT. As protein: CATSDFGTSGRGRQYHF.

This chain connects TRBV5-1 to TRBJ2-7; 9 bases map to TRBD1. Germline-derived CDR1 and CDR2 are SGHRS and YFSETQ. The CDR3 has 15 amino acids. J gave up 6 bases and V 3 bases, and 10 bases lay outside the gene matches. CDR3 region: CASSSTGTGTVEQYF. DNA of the CDR3: TGCGCCAGCAGCTCTACCGGGACAGGGACGGTCGAGCAGTACTTC.

This clonotype has just a few counts. The chain combines TRBV6-2 or TRBV6-3 with TRBJ2-4; no clear D gene. Per the germline V gene, CDR1 is MNHEY and CDR2 is SVGEGT. V lost 2 bases, J lost 0 bases, and 8 bases lay in between. The CDR3 runs 15 residues. Here the CDR3 reads CASSYGLIAKNIQYF. The DNA of the CDR3 is TGTGCCAGCAGTTACGGGTTAATAGCCAAAAACATTCAGTACTTC.

V gene TRBV5-5 combines with J gene TRBJ2-2; tentatively, D is TRBD1 (6 bases). From germline, CDR1 is SGHKS and CDR2 YYEKEE (reference sequence). This CDR3 is built from 13 residues. V lost 1 base, J lost 6 bases, and 7 bases lay in between. In nucleotides, the CDR3 is TGTGCCAGCAGCTTGCCAGGGGCCGGGGAGCTGTTTTTT. Translated, it gives CASSLPGAGELFF.

This clonotype was detected only a few times. The chain has TRBV7-6 and TRBJ2-1; D possibly uses TRBD1 or TRBD2 (7 bases each). The CDR3 runs to 15 residues. V lost 0 bases, J lost 8 bases, and 14 bases lay in between. Germline CDR1 SGHVS, CDR2 FNYEAQ. CDR3 bases: TGTGCCAGCAGCTTAGCGGCAGGGGGGGGGCATGAGCAGTTCTTC. It is translated as CASSLAAGGGHEQFF.

V is TRBV6-6 and J is TRBJ2-3; a possible D gene is TRBD2 (6 bases). Trimming stripped 3 bases from V and 0 bases from J, with 13 bases between. The CDR3 runs 16 residues. CDR1 MNHNY and CDR2 SVGAGI come from the germline V gene (reference sequence). CDR3 nucleotides: TGTGCCAGCAGTTATAGGAGGGGCGTCAGCACAGATACGCAGTATTTT. This codes for CASSYRRGVSTDTQYF.

This chain uses TRBV9 with TRBJ2-2; D uncertain. CDR1 is SGDLS, CDR2 YYNGEE, per germline. The CDR3 spans 13 residues. Trimming left V 3 bases short and J 2 bases short, with 5 bases between. The CDR3 loop reads CASSAFNTGELFF. The CDR3 coding sequence is TGTGCCAGCAGCGCGTTCAACACCGGGGAGCTGTTTTTT. The full variable domain, in which reference TRBV9 and TRBJ2-2 provide the parts outside the CDR3, is DSGVTQTPKHLITATGQRVTLRCSPRSGDLSVYWYQQSLDQGLQFLIQYYNGEERAKGNILERFSAQQFPDLHSELNLSSLELGDSALYFCASSAFNTGELFFGEGSRLTVL.

This clonotype was recorded a few times. The chain recombines TRBV6-5 with TRBJ2-1, with 11 bases that match TRBD2. V trimming: 11 bases; J trimming: 6 bases; junction bases outside the gene matches: 6. From germline, CDR1 is MNHEY and CDR2 SVGAGI. This CDR3 region has 13 residues. This CDR3 reads CASRLAGSNEQFF. For the CDR3, the DNA is TGTGCCTCGAGACTAGCGGGGTCCAATGAGCAGTTCTTC.

The chain couples TRBV20-1 to TRBJ2-7; D possibly corresponds to TRBD2 (5 bases). The germline CDR1 and CDR2 sequences are DFQATT and SNEGSKA (reference sequence). The CDR3 runs to 13 residues. The V and J ends lost 5 bases and 2 bases respectively, with 13 bases between them. CDR3 sequence reads: CSAREVGAYEQYF. The CDR3 nucleotides are TGCAGTGCTCGCGAGGTCGGGGCCTACGAGCAGTACTTC.

Only a few counts were recorded for this clonotype. The rearrangement links TRBV5-6 to TRBJ1-5, with D possibly matching TRBD1 (6 bases). Per the germline V gene, CDR1 is SGHDT and CDR2 is YYEEEE. This CDR3 contains 15 residues. V dropped 0 bases and J dropped 7 bases, with 14 bases sitting between them. The CDR3 bases are TGTGCCAGCAGCTTGGATGGGGGGCGCGTGCAGCCCCAGCATTTT. Protein: CASSLDGGRVQPQHF.

The chain joins TRBV5-1 to TRBJ2-1; D may match TRBD1 or TRBD2 (5 bases each). Looked up from germline, CDR1 is SGHRS and CDR2 is YFSETQ. V dropped 1 base and J dropped 1 base, with 9 bases sitting between them. The CDR3 loop spans 15 amino acids. CDR3 protein: CASSLWGSSYNEQFF. The CDR3 DNA reads as TGCGCCAGCAGCTTGTGGGGGTCGTCCTACAATGAGCAGTTCTTC.

This CDR3 reads CASSQGQIRTEAFF. CDR3 bases: TGTGCCAGTAGTCAGGGACAGATCCGCACTGAAGCTTTCTTT. V gene TRBV19 combines with J gene TRBJ1-1, with 7 bases aligning to TRBD1. V trimming: 5 bases; J trimming: 4 bases; junction bases outside the gene matches: 7. CDR3 length: 14 residues. CDR1 and CDR2 (germline): LNHDA, SQIVND (reference sequence).

This clonotype was seen a few times. The rearrangement uses TRBV15 and TRBJ2-7; TRBD1 aligns across 7 bases. In germline, CDR1 is LNHNV, CDR2 YYDKDF (reference sequence). Trimming took 0 bases from V and 6 from J; bases not matched to a gene: 5. The CDR3 length is 14 residues. CDR3 residues: CATSREQGFVEQYF. The CDR3 nucleotides read TGTGCCACCAGCAGAGAACAGGGGTTCGTCGAGCAGTACTTC.

This clonotype was observed at least ten times. The chain combines TRBV7-2 with TRBJ2-1; 8 nucleotides match TRBD1. The CDR3 extends over 18 amino acids. Germline V lookup: CDR1 SGHTA, CDR2 FQGNSA. Trimming removed 1 base from V and 5 bases from J; junction bases left unmatched: 13. CDR3 DNA sequence: TGTGCCAGCAGCTTAGATTGGGGGAGGACAGGGTCCCACAATGAGCAGTTCTTC. This translates into CASSLDWGRTGSHNEQFF. Complete variable domain (other parts from reference TRBV7-2 and TRBJ2-1): GAGVSQSPSNKVTEKGKDVELRCDPISGHTALYWYRQSLGQGLEFLIYFQGNSAPDKSGLPSDRFSAERTGGSVSTLTIQRTQQEDSAVYLCASSLDWGRTGSHNEQFFGPGTRLTVL.